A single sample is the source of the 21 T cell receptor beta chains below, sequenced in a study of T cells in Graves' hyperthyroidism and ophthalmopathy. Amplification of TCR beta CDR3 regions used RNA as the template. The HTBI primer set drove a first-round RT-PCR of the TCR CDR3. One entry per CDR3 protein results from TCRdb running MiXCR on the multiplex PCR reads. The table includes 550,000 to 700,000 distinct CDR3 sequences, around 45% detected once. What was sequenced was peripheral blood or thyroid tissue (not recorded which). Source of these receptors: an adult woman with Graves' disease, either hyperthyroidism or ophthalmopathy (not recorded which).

The CDR3 nucleotides read TGTGCCAGCAGTGAGGCTAGGGCGGGCTACACCTTC. This encodes CASSEARAGYTF. V and J are TRBV2 and TRBJ1-2; D call uncertain. V lost 3 bases and J 8 bases, leaving 10 bases between the germline ends. The CDR3 spans 12 residues. Per germline, CDR1 SNHLY and CDR2 FYNNEI.

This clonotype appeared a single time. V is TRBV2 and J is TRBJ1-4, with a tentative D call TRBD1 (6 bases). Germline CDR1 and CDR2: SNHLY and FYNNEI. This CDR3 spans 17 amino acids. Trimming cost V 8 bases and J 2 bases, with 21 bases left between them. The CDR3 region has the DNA TGTGCCAGCCAAGAACTTATGGACAGCCCCACTAATGAAAAACTGTTTTTT. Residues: CASQELMDSPTNEKLFF.

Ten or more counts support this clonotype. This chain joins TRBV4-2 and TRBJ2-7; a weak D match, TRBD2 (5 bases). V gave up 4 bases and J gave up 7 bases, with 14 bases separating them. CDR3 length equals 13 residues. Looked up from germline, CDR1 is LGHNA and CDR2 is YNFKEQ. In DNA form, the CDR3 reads TGTGCCAGCAGCCCCTCGGACTCCCTGGAGCAGTACTTC. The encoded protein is CASSPSDSLEQYF.

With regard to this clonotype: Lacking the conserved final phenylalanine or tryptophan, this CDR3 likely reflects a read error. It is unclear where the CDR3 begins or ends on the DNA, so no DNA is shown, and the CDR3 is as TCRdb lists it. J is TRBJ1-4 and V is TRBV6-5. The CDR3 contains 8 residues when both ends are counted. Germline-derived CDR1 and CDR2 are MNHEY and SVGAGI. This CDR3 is CASSYSGV.

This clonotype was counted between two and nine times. The CDR3: CASRATGAFSYEQYF. Here the CDR3 DNA reads TGTGCCAGCAGGGCCACAGGGGCTTTCTCCTACGAGCAGTACTTC. The chain is built from TRBV28 and TRBJ2-7; 7 bases agree with TRBD1. This CDR3 is 15 amino acids long. Germline V CDR1 and CDR2: MDHEN, SYDVKM. The ends lost 6 bases at V and 0 bases at J; junction bases unmatched: 8.

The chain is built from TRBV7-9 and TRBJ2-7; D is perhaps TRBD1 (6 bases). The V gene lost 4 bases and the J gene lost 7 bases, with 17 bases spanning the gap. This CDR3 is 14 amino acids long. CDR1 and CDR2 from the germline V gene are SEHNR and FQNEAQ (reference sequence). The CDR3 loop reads CASSYGTPNNEQYF. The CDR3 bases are TGTGCCAGCAGCTACGGGACACCAAACAATGAGCAGTACTTC.

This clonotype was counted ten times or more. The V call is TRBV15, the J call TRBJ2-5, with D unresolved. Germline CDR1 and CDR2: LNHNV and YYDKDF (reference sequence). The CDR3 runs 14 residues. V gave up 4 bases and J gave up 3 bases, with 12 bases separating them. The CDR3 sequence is CATSKRTVEETQYF. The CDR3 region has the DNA TGTGCCACCAGCAAGAGGACGGTCGAAGAGACCCAGTACTTC.

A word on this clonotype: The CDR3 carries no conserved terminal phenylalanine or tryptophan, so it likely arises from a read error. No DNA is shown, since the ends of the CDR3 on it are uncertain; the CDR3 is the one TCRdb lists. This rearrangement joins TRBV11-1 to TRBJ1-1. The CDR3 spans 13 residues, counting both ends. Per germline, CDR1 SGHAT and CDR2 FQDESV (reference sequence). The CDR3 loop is CASSLEGNTEAFL.

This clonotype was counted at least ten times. CDR3 in DNA: TGTGCCAGCAGCTTGTTCGGGAGGGGGGACACTGAAGCTTTCTTT. The encoded protein is CASSLFGRGDTEAFF. The chain carries TRBV7-9 and TRBJ1-1; D might be TRBD1 (6 bases). The CDR3 loop spans 15 amino acids. From germline, CDR1 is SEHNR and CDR2 FQNEAQ (reference sequence). Trimming took off 3 bases at V and 3 bases at J, with 14 bases between the two ends.

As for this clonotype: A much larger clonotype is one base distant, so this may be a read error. This CDR3 is CSAIYRGPEYRRYYGHTF. Here the CDR3 DNA reads TGCAGTGCTATTTATAGGGGGCCCGAATACCGGAGGTACTATGGCCACACCTTC. This rearrangement joins TRBV20-1 to TRBJ1-2, with 7 bases identical to TRBD1. Germline lookup yields CDR1 DFQATT and CDR2 SNEGSKA (reference sequence). The CDR3 is made up of 18 amino acids.

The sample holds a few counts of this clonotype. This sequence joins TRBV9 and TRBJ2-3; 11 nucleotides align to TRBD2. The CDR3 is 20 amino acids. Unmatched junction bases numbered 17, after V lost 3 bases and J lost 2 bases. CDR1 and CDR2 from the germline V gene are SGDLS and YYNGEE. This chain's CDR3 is CASSGSPLAGGNGHTDTQYF. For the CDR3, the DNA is TGTGCCAGCAGCGGATCCCCTCTAGCGGGAGGAAATGGTCACACAGATACGCAGTATTTT.

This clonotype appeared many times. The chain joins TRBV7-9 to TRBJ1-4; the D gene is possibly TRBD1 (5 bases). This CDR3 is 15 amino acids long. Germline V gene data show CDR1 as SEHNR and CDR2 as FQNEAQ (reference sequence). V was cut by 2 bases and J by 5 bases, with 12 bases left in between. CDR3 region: CASSLLGHLNEKLFF. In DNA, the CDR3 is TGTGCCAGCAGCTTACTTGGACACCTGAATGAAAAACTGTTTTTT.

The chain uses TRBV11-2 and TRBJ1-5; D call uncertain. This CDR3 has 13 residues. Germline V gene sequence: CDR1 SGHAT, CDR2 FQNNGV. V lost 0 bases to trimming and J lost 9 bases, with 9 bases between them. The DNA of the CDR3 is TGTGCCAGCAGCTTAGATGGGTCGGCGCCCCAGCATTTT. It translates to CASSLDGSAPQHF. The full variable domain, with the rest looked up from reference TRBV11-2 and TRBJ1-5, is EAGVAQSPRYKIIEKRQSVAFWCNPISGHATLYWYQQILGQGPKLLIQFQNNGVVDDSQLPKDRFSAERLKGVDSTLKIQPAKLEDSAVYLCASSLDGSAPQHFGDGTRLSIL.

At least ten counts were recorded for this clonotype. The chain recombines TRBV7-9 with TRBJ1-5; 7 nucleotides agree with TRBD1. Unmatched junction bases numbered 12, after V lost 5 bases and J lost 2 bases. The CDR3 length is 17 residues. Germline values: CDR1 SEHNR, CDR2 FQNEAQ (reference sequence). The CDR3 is CASSGRQGSGGNQPQHF. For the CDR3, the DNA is TGTGCCAGCAGCGGACGACAGGGCTCGGGAGGCAATCAGCCCCAGCATTTT. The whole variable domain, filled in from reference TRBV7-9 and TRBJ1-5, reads DTGVSQNPRHKITKRGQNVTFRCDPISEHNRLYWYRQTLGQGPEFLTYFQNEAQLEKSRLLSDRFSAERPKGSFSTLEIQRTEQGDSAMYLCASSGRQGSGGNQPQHFGDGTRLSIL.

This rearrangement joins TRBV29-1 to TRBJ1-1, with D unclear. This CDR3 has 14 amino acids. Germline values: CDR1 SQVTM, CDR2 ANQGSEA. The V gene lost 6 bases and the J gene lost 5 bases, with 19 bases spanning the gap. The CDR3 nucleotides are TGCAGCGTCGGCGGCAGCGTCGGAAGGACTGAAGCTTTCTTT. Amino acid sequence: CSVGGSVGRTEAFF.

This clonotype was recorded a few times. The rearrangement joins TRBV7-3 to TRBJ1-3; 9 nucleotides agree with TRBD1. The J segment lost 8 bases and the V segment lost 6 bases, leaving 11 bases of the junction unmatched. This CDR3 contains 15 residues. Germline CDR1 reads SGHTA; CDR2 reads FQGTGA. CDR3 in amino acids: CASSPGQGEAYTIYF. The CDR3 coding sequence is TGTGCCAGCAGTCCGGGACAGGGAGAGGCCTACACCATATATTTT.

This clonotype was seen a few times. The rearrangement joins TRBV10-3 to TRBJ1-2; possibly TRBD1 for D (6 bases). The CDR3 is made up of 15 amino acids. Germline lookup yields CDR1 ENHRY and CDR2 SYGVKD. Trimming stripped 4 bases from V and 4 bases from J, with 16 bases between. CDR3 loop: CAISAAEGGGYGYTF. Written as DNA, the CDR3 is TGTGCCATCAGTGCGGCCGAAGGGGGAGGCTATGGCTACACCTTC.

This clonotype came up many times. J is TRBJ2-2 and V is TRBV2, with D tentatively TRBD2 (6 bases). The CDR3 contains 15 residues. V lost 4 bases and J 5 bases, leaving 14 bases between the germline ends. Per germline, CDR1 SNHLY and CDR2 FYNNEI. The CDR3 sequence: CASSAFRRATGELFF. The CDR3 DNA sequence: TGTGCCAGCAGTGCGTTCCGGAGGGCGACCGGGGAGCTGTTTTTT.

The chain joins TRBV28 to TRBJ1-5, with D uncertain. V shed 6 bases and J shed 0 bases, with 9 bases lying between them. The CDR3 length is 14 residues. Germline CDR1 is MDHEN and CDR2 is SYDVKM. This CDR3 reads CASSRGSSNQPQHF. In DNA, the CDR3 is TGTGCCAGCAGCCGCGGGTCTAGCAATCAGCCCCAGCATTTT.

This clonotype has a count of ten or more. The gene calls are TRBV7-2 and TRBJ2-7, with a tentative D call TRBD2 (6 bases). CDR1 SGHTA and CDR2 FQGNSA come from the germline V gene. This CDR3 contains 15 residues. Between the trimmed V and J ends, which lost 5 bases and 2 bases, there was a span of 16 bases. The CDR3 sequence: CASSPRDSKTYEQYF. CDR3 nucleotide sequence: TGTGCCAGCAGCCCGAGGGACTCCAAGACCTACGAGCAGTACTTC.

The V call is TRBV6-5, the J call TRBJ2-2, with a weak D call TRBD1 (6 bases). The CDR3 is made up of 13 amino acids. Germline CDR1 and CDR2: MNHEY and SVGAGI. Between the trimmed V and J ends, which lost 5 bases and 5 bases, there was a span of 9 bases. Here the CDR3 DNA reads TGTGCCAGCAGTAAACAGGGAACCGGGGAGCTGTTTTTT. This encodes CASSKQGTGELFF.